A single sample is the source of the 30 T cell receptor beta chains below, sequenced in a study of blood T cell repertoires in COVID-19. Method: immunoSEQ multiplex PCR; TCRdb's copy keeps in-frame clones and lacks some. The sample includes about 370,000 clones, over 75% seen only once; the top ten take 1%. Sequenced sample: PBMCs or T cells enriched from blood (not recorded which). The source of these receptors is a man aged 18 to 35 who had recovered from COVID-19.

This chain connects TRBV14 to TRBJ1-1; weak D call: TRBD1 (6 bases). Germline-derived CDR1 and CDR2 are SGHDN and FVKESK. This CDR3 has 15 amino acids. Trimming pared 0 bases from V and 4 bases from J, leaving 12 bases between. In nucleotides, the CDR3 is TGTGCCAGCAGCCAAGATACAGGGCTACTCACTGAAGCTTTCTTT. Its translation: CASSQDTGLLTEAFF.

This chain joins TRBV5-1 and TRBJ2-1, with D possibly TRBD2 on 5 matching bases. Germline CDR1 reads SGHRS; CDR2 reads YFSETQ. V was trimmed by 5 bases and J by 5 bases, leaving 11 bases between them. CDR3 length equals 13 residues. The CDR3, as DNA: TGCGCCAGCAGGACTAAACCTAACAATGAGCAGTTCTTC. Translating gives CASRTKPNNEQFF.

The chain is built from TRBV7-9 and TRBJ2-5; 12 nucleotides line up with TRBD1. The germline V gene has CDR1 SEHNR and CDR2 FQNEAQ (reference sequence). J gave up 4 bases and V 5 bases, and 8 bases lay outside the gene matches. The CDR3 extends over 16 amino acids. DNA for the CDR3: TGTGCCAGCAGCACCGGGACAGGGGGCATGGGAGAGACCCAGTACTTC. Amino acids: CASSTGTGGMGETQYF.

This chain connects TRBV2 to TRBJ2-2; the D gene is possibly TRBD1 (5 bases). With 7 bases removed from V and 0 bases from J, the gap between germline ends came to 12 bases. Germline-derived CDR1 and CDR2 are SNHLY and FYNNEI. The CDR3 length is 15 residues. In DNA form, the CDR3 reads TGTGCCAGCAAAGCCGACAGCGCGAACACCGGGGAGCTGTTTTTT. It encodes CASKADSANTGELFF.

The chain has TRBV5-1 and TRBJ2-2; 11 nucleotides agree with TRBD1. Germline CDR1 is SGHRS and CDR2 is YFSETQ. This CDR3 is 17 amino acids long. Trimming took 0 bases from V and 1 from J; bases not matched to a gene: 2. For the CDR3, the DNA is TGCGCCAGCAGCTTGGCCGGGACAGGGGGGAACACCGGGGAGCTGTTTTTT. Residues: CASSLAGTGGNTGELFF.

V is TRBV28 and J is TRBJ2-1; weak D call: TRBD2 (5 bases). Trimming left V 6 bases short and J 3 bases short, with 9 bases between. The CDR3 has 13 amino acids. Germline CDR1 MDHEN, CDR2 SYDVKM. This CDR3 is CASRAGFYNEQFF. The CDR3 DNA reads TGTGCCAGCAGGGCGGGTTTCTACAATGAGCAGTTCTTC.

The gene calls are TRBV5-4 and TRBJ2-3, with TRBD2 as a possible D gene (7 bases). The CDR3 extends over 17 amino acids. Trimming left V 7 bases short and J 1 base short, with 22 bases between. From germline, CDR1 is SGHNT and CDR2 YYREEE (reference sequence). The CDR3 sequence: CASGGGSGGPGTDTQYF. In DNA form, the CDR3 reads TGTGCCAGCGGGGGGGGCTCGGGAGGCCCGGGCACAGATACGCAGTATTTT.

V usage is TRBV2 and J usage is TRBJ1-2; perhaps TRBD1 as D (6 bases). The CDR3 contains 16 residues. The V gene lost 5 bases and the J gene lost 6 bases, with 22 bases spanning the gap. In germline, CDR1 is SNHLY, CDR2 FYNNEI. The CDR3 is CASSPETGTFSNGYTF. In DNA form, the CDR3 reads TGTGCCAGCAGTCCTGAGACAGGCACCTTTTCCAATGGCTACACCTTC.

The chain carries TRBV3-1 (or the pseudogene TRBV3-2) and TRBJ1-2, with D unresolved. CDR1 is LGHDT, CDR2 YNNKEL, per germline (reference sequence). CDR3 length equals 15 residues. V lost 1 base to trimming and J lost 5 bases, with 14 bases between them. CDR3 in amino acids: CASSQGISSTYGYTF. CDR3 nucleotides: TGTGCCAGCAGCCAAGGGATCAGCTCGACTTATGGCTACACCTTC.

This clone was observed once. The V gene is TRBV5-4, the J gene TRBJ2-1, with TRBD1 identical over 10 bases. From germline, CDR1 is SGHNT and CDR2 YYREEE (reference sequence). The CDR3 consists of 14 residues. The junction had 3 bases not matched to a gene; V was cut back by 3 bases and J by 6 bases. The CDR3 sequence is CASSSGTGANEQFF. Written as DNA, the CDR3 is TGTGCCAGCAGCTCCGGGACAGGGGCCAATGAGCAGTTCTTC.

The genes are TRBV7-8 and TRBJ1-4; TRBD1 matches 10 bases. The CDR3 spans 18 residues. V lost 5 bases to trimming and J lost 7 bases; unmatched junction nucleotides: 16. Germline V CDR1 and CDR2: SGHVS, FQNEAQ. The CDR3 loop reads CASSGLRDRGHYSEKLFF. In DNA, the CDR3 is TGTGCCAGCAGCGGGCTACGAGACAGGGGGCATTATAGTGAAAAACTGTTTTTT.

This clone was counted a single time. The chain combines TRBV27 with TRBJ2-7, with D perhaps TRBD1 (5 bases). CDR3 length: 13 residues. Per the germline V gene, CDR1 is MNHEY and CDR2 is SMNVEV (reference sequence). V dropped 5 bases and J dropped 4 bases, with 12 bases sitting between them. The CDR3 nucleotides read TGTGCCAGCAGTCCGATGACAGATTACGAGCAGTACTTC. This encodes CASSPMTDYEQYF.

This clone has only one observation. J is TRBJ1-6 and V is TRBV2; D is perhaps TRBD1 (6 bases). V was cut by 6 bases and J by 6 bases, with 12 bases left in between. The germline V gene has CDR1 SNHLY and CDR2 FYNNEI. This CDR3 has 14 amino acids. CDR3 sequence reads: CASREDSANSPLHF. The CDR3 DNA is TGTGCCAGCAGAGAGGACAGTGCTAATTCACCCCTCCACTTT. The full variable domain, rest sourced from reference TRBV2 and TRBJ1-6, is EPEVTQTPSHQVTQMGQEVILRCVPISNHLYFYWYRQILGQKVEFLVSFYNNEISEKSEIFDDQFSVERPDGSNFTLKIRSTKLEDSAMYFCASREDSANSPLHFGNGTRLTVT.

This chain connects TRBV7-2 to TRBJ1-6; possible D gene TRBD1, 6 bases. With 8 bases removed from V and 7 bases from J, the gap between germline ends came to 15 bases. The germline gives CDR1 SGHTA, CDR2 FQGNSA. This CDR3 has 14 amino acids. The CDR3 loop is CASSSRGQNSPLHF. The DNA for the CDR3 is TGTGCCAGCTCCTCGAGGGGACAAAATTCACCCCTCCACTTT.

The chain carries TRBV9 and TRBJ1-4; 8 bases line up with TRBD1. CDR3 length: 18 amino acids. Germline V CDR1 and CDR2: SGDLS, YYNGEE. The V gene end was trimmed by 3 bases and the J gene end by 7 bases; junction bases not matched to a gene: 17. The CDR3 here is CASSAEDRALLRSEKLFF. Here the CDR3 DNA reads TGTGCCAGCAGCGCAGAGGACAGGGCCCTATTACGGAGTGAAAAACTGTTTTTT.

The rearrangement joins TRBV30 to TRBJ2-1, with TRBD2 as a possible D gene (5 bases). Germline V lookup: CDR1 GTSNPN, CDR2 SVGIG (reference sequence). The CDR3 is 13 residues long. V was trimmed by 4 bases and J by 2 bases, leaving 9 bases between them. The CDR3 DNA reads as TGTGCCTGGAAAAGAGGGACCTACAATGAGCAGTTCTTC. Translation: CAWKRGTYNEQFF. The entire variable domain, with the rest obtained from reference TRBV30 and TRBJ2-1, is as follows: SQTIHQWPATLVQPVGSPLSLECTVEGTSNPNLYWYRQAAGRGLQLLFYSVGIGQISSEVPQNLSASRPQDRQFILSSKKLLLSDSGFYLCAWKRGTYNEQFFGPGTRLTVL.

V and J are TRBV11-1 and TRBJ2-1; TRBD1 matches at 10 bases. CDR1 is SGHAT, CDR2 FQDESV, per germline (reference sequence). The junction had 4 bases not matched to a gene; V was cut back by 4 bases and J by 4 bases. This CDR3 is 15 amino acids long. CDR3 region: CASSSGQGPYNEQFF. As DNA, the CDR3 is TGTGCCAGCAGCTCGGGACAGGGGCCATACAATGAGCAGTTCTTC.

The V call is TRBV19, the J call TRBJ2-2; weak D call: TRBD1 (5 bases). CDR3 length equals 14 residues. Germline-derived CDR1 and CDR2 are LNHDA and SQIVND (reference sequence). The V end was cut by 3 bases, the J end by 7 bases, with 12 bases between. The CDR3 sequence: CASSMTDLYGELFF. The CDR3 DNA sequence: TGTGCCAGTAGTATGACAGACCTTTACGGGGAGCTGTTTTTT.

V usage is TRBV27 and J usage is TRBJ2-7; TRBD2 is a possible D gene (6 bases). Trimming cost V 1 base and J 4 bases, with 14 bases left between them. Germline loops: CDR1 MNHEY, CDR2 SMNVEV (reference sequence). The length of the CDR3 is 15 residues. CDR3 protein: CASSLLAGSWYEQYF. The CDR3 coding sequence is TGTGCCAGCAGTTTATTGGCGGGGTCCTGGTACGAGCAGTACTTC.

The CDR3 nucleotides are TGTGCCAGCAGTTATCCGGGACAGGGCACTGAAGCTTTCTTT. As protein: CASSYPGQGTEAFF. This rearrangement joins TRBV28 to TRBJ1-1; 9 bases line up with TRBD1. Germline CDR1 is MDHEN and CDR2 is SYDVKM. This CDR3 region has 14 residues. After removal of 4 bases from V and 4 bases from J, the junction contained 4 bases not matched to a gene.

This clone was detected once. The chain links TRBV29-1 to TRBJ2-3; TRBD2 aligns across 10 bases. Trimming took 6 bases from V and 0 from J; bases not matched to a gene: 3. Germline V gene lookup returns CDR1 SQVTM and CDR2 ANQGSEA. This CDR3 region has 14 residues. The CDR3 nucleotides read TGCAGCGTGAAGCGGGAGGGTAGCACAGATACGCAGTATTTT. Translated: CSVKREGSTDTQYF.

The chain has TRBV12-3 or TRBV12-4 and TRBJ2-1; weak D call: TRBD2 (5 bases). Trimming cost V 8 bases and J 7 bases, with 9 bases left between them. This CDR3 is built from 11 residues. The CDR3 loop reads CASGSLNEQFF. Written as DNA, the CDR3 is TGTGCCAGCGGGAGTTTGAATGAGCAGTTCTTC.

V usage is TRBV18 and J usage is TRBJ2-2, with 8 bases aligning to TRBD2. V lost 3 bases and J lost 2; bases outside the gene matches: 5. Germline V gives CDR1 KGHSH, CDR2 LQKENI. The CDR3 totals 16 residues. The chain's CDR3 is CASSPALAGNTGELFF. CDR3 DNA: TGTGCCAGCTCACCGGCGTTAGCGGGAAACACCGGGGAGCTGTTTTTT.

The J gene is TRBJ1-1, the V gene TRBV5-1; maybe TRBD1 (6 bases). The V end lost 5 bases, the J end lost 4 bases, and 15 bases lay between the germline ends. The CDR3 extends over 14 amino acids. Germline V gene lookup returns CDR1 SGHRS and CDR2 YFSETQ. CDR3 nucleotides: TGCGCCAGCAGGGATCAGGGGTGGTTCACTGAAGCTTTCTTT. Its protein is CASRDQGWFTEAFF.

This clone was detected a few times. This chain connects TRBV3-1 (or the pseudogene TRBV3-2) to TRBJ1-1; 7 bases are a match to TRBD1. V was pared by 4 bases and J by 1 base, with 9 bases of the junction left unmatched. Germline CDR1 and CDR2: LGHDT and YNNKEL (reference sequence). This CDR3 is 16 amino acids long. The CDR3 bases are TGTGCCAGCAGCCTTTCACCCCGGACAGGGAACACTGAAGCTTTCTTT. Translated, it gives CASSLSPRTGNTEAFF.

This clone was picked up a small number of times. This chain uses TRBV4-3 with TRBJ1-2; no clear D gene. From germline, CDR1 is LGHNA and CDR2 YSLEER. This CDR3 region has 13 residues. The V and J ends lost 5 bases and 10 bases respectively, with 17 bases between them. The CDR3 DNA sequence: TGCGCCAGCAGCTATTTCCTCGGGGAATACTACACCTTC. Its protein product is CASSYFLGEYYTF.

The CDR3 DNA reads as TGTGCCTGGAGACTAGCGGGTCGAAATGAGCAGTTCTTC. As protein: CAWRLAGRNEQFF. This chain uses TRBV30 with TRBJ2-1; 9 nucleotides agree with TRBD2. Germline CDR1 GTSNPN, CDR2 SVGIG (reference sequence). The CDR3 loop spans 13 amino acids. The V and J ends lost 3 bases and 7 bases, in that order; junction bases with no gene match: 4.

The chain uses TRBV19 and TRBJ1-2, with 8 bases matching TRBD1. The CDR3 consists of 16 residues. Trimming removed 0 bases from V and 4 bases from J; junction bases left unmatched: 7. CDR1 is LNHDA and CDR2 is SQIVND in the germline V gene (reference sequence). CDR3 sequence reads: CASSIEGTGTSYGYTF. The CDR3 bases are TGTGCCAGTAGTATAGAGGGGACAGGAACTTCCTATGGCTACACCTTC.

The chain carries TRBV11-3 and TRBJ2-1; 10 bases match TRBD2. The CDR3 consists of 15 residues. With 5 bases clipped from V and 2 bases from J, the junction kept 3 bases outside the gene matches. Looked up from germline, CDR1 is SGHNT and CDR2 is YENEEA. The CDR3 DNA reads as TGTGCCAGCAGCCAAAGCGGGAGGGCCTACAATGAGCAGTTCTTC. This sequence encodes CASSQSGRAYNEQFF.

The J gene is TRBJ2-1, the V gene TRBV29-1; a possible D gene is TRBD2 (5 bases). Germline-derived CDR1 and CDR2 are SQVTM and ANQGSEA. Trimming removed 6 bases at V and 13 bases at J, with 22 bases between. This CDR3 comprises 13 residues. The CDR3 spells CSVEAFVGPFQFF. DNA for the CDR3: TGCAGCGTGGAGGCCTTTGTAGGGCCCTTTCAGTTCTTC.